This note documents a single TCR beta chain sequence. Its antigen is as yet unknown. The record originates from a study of T cells after posttransplantation cyclophosphamide. Method: immunoSEQ multiplex PCR; TCRdb's copy keeps in-frame clones and lacks some. The sample lists about 16,000 clones, about 95% seen once, with about 0.3% in the top ten. General observations from the study: After PTCy, TRB diversity resembled that of CNI/methotrexate controls. Donor-recipient repertoire similarity was low at 1-2 months, rising over year one. Skin or GI-infiltrating T cells shared few TRB sequences with blood.

This CDR3 is built from 14 residues. The trim removed 5 bases at V and 2 bases at J, leaving 3 bases unmatched. Germline CDR1 and CDR2: MNHEY and SMNVEV (reference sequence). Cells defined as naive were viable CD3+CD4+ or CD3+CD8+ and CCR7+CD45RA+CD45RO-CD95-CD27+CD28+. The material sequenced was naive CD4+ T cells sorted from blood. This sequence was found in a woman aged 45-60 years in good health and a related stem cell transplant donor. The J gene is TRBJ2-7, the V gene TRBV27, with TRBD2 identical over 10 bases. The CDR3 DNA reads TGTGCCAGCAGTCCGAGCGGGAGGGCCTACGAGCAGTACTTC. Translated, it gives CASSPSGRAYEQYF.